This T cell receptor (beta chain) was identified during a study of cytomegalovirus exposure and HLA in healthy donors. Use of 60 Vbeta and 13 Jbeta primers characterized the PCR. Assay used: immunoSEQ multiplex PCR; TCRdb lists only in-frame clones, some missing. The sample gives 130,000 or so clones, roughly four fifths of which show up once; approximately 1.5% is in the top ten. Study results and limitations: Later analysis found that TCR beta chains associated with HLA were more clonally expanded than other, equally common chains. It was taken for granted in presence/absence analyses that sequencing depth across donors was roughly uniform.

At the time of sampling, donors were nominally healthy, though unrecorded immune exposures were likely. As concerns this clone: Its specificity is unknown.

After removal of 9 bases from V and 5 bases from J, the junction contained 6 bases not matched to a gene. This CDR3 region has 13 residues. The sample taken for sequencing was PBMCs. This TCR came from a female donor in good health and CMV-seronegative. V is TRBV23-1 and J is TRBJ1-5; 8 bases line up with TRBD1. TRBV23-1 is an open reading frame, and its role is uncertain. The CDR3 loop is CASRTGTHQPQHF. CDR3 coding DNA: TGCGCCAGTCGGACAGGGACTCATCAGCCCCAGCATTTT.